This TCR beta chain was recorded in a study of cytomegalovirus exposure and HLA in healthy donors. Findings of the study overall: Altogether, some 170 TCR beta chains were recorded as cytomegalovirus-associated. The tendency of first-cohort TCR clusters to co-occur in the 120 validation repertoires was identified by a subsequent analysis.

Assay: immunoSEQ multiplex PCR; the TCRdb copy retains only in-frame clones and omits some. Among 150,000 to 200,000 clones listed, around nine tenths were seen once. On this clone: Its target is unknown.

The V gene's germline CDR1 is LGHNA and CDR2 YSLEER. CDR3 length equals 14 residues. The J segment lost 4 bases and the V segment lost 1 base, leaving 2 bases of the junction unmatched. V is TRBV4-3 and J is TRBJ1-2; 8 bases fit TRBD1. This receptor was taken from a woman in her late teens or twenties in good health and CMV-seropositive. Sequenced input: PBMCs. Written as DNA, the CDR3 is TGCGCCAGCAGCCAAGGACAGGGGACCTATGGCTACACCTTC. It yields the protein CASSQGQGTYGYTF.